This entry describes one TCR beta chain. Its antigen remains unknown. A read error may account for a junction end that differs from germline. The record originates from a study of tumor-infiltrating lymphocytes in primary liver carcinoma. Bulk tissue was left unsorted, and RNA and DNA were co-extracted from 20-30 mg of it. The CDR3 extends over 14 amino acids. Germline V lookup: CDR1 SQVTM, CDR2 ANQGSEA. Study results and limitations: About 7.5-24% of top clones, no more, were shared by all five regions. Tumors significantly exceeded blood in top-250-clone fraction (p = 0.039). Overlap between tumor regions exceeded overlap of tumor with adjacent tissue or blood.

The template, around 520 ng total RNA, yielded TCR beta cDNA made with a constant-region primer. A slightly modified ARM-PCR protocol with three nested multiplex PCR rounds produced these TCR beta libraries. In the first two PCR rounds, TRBV1-TRBV30 forward primers were paired with a C-beta reverse primer, and each round lasted 10 cycles. Each CDR3 protein gets one entry after TCRdb re-called the multiplex PCR reads with MiXCR. The table lists about 190,000 distinct CDR3 sequences, roughly 80% of them singletons. Sequenced: tumor tissue from primary liver carcinoma. The rearrangement joins TRBV29-1 to TRBJ2-1; 7 nucleotides match TRBD2. The source of this sequence is a man aged 35 to 55 with primary liver carcinoma and hepatitis B virus infection. In DNA, the CDR3 is TGCAGCGGAACGCGGATACGGGACTACAATGTGCACTTCTTT. It encodes CSGTRIRDYNVHFF.